This record looks at one T cell receptor (beta chain) sequence and its context. These data are taken from a study of blood T cell repertoires in COVID-19. Background on the study: Acute and convalescent COVID-19 specimens originated in the United States, Italy and Spain. Sources were T cells, B-cell-depleted T cells, or PBMCs; the material itself was cDNA or gDNA.

The CDR3 runs to 15 residues. V was trimmed by 0 bases and J by 7 bases, leaving 16 bases between them. Germline CDR1 reads SGHAT; CDR2 reads FQNNGV. Sequenced by immunoSEQ multiplex PCR; TCRdb stores in-frame clones only, minus some. The table has around 63,000 clones, almost 90% seen once. The chain couples TRBV11-2 to TRBJ2-7; a weak D match, TRBD1 (5 bases). The sequencing sample was made of peripheral blood. The TCR sequence derives from an elderly woman with active COVID-19. The CDR3 bases are TGTGCCAGCAGCTTAGATCAAAGGACATCTCTTGAGCAGTACTTC. The encoded protein is CASSLDQRTSLEQYF. Based on the CDR3 plus reference TRBV11-2 and TRBJ2-7, the full variable domain is EAGVAQSPRYKIIEKRQSVAFWCNPISGHATLYWYQQILGQGPKLLIQFQNNGVVDDSQLPKDRFSAERLKGVDSTLKIQPAKLEDSAVYLCASSLDQRTSLEQYFGPGTRLTVT.